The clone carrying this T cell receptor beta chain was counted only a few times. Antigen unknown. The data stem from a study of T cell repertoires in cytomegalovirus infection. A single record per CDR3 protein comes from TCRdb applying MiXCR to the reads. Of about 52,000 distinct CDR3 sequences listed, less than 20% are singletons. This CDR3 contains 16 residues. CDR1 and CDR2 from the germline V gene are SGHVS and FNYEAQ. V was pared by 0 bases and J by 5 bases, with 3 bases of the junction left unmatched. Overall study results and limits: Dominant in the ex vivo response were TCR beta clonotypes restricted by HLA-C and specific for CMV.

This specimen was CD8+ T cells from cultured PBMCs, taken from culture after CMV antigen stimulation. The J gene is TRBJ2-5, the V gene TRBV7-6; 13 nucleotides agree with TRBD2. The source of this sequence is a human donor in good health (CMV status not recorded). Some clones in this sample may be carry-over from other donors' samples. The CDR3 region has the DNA TGTGCCAGCAGCTTAGCCCGGACTAGCGGGGGTGAGACCCAGTACTTC. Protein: CASSLARTSGGETQYF.